The T cell receptor beta chain described here comes from a study of CD8 T cells in Susac syndrome. In germline, CDR1 is SGDLS, CDR2 YYNGEE. V lost 4 bases to trimming and J lost 5 bases, with 18 bases between them. CDR3 length: 15 amino acids. TEMRA cells were FACS-enriched, unlike CD8+ and CD4+ T cells, which were negatively isolated. RNA amounts of 0.5 to 1 ug underwent reverse transcription with random hexamers. One entry per CDR3 protein, called by TCRdb with MiXCR from the immunoSEQ multiplex PCR reads. Altogether under 200,000 distinct CDR3 sequences are present, about 94% being singletons, with the ten largest covering approximately 0.1%.

This sequence was found in a human donor with Susac syndrome. This chain joins TRBV9 and TRBJ1-2, with D unresolved. Material for sequencing was CD4+ T cells from PBMCs. As DNA, the CDR3 is TGTGCCAGCAGCCAGATGAGGGCAGGAGTATATGGCTACACCTTC. This translates into CASSQMRAGVYGYTF.